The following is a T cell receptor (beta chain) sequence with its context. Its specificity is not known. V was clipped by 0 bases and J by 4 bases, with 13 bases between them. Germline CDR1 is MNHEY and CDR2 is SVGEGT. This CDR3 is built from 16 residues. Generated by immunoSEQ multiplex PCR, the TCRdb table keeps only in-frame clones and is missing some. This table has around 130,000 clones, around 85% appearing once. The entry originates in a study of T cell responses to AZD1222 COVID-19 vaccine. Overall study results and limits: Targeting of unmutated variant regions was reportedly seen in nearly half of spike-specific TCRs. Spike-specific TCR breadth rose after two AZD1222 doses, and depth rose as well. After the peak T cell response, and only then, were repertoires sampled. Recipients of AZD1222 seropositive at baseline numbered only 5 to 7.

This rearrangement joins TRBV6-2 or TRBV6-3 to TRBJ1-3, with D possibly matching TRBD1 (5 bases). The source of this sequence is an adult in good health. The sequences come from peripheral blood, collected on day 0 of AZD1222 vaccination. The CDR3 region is CASSYSNRSPGNTIYF. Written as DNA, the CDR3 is TGTGCCAGCAGTTACTCAAACAGGAGTCCAGGAAACACCATATATTTT.